The clone carrying this T cell receptor (beta chain) was seen ten or more times. These data come from a study of CD8+CD57+ T cells in acquired aplastic anemia. The template used for profiling TCR beta VDJ and CDR3 was genomic DNA. TCRdb called the reads again in MiXCR, with one record for every CDR3 protein. The table includes more than 150,000 distinct CDR3 sequences, about half detected once. The germline CDR1 and CDR2 sequences are SEHNR and FQNEAQ (reference sequence). The CDR3 consists of 15 residues. V was cut by 4 bases and J by 3 bases, with 12 bases left in between. Sequenced: sorted CD4+, CD8+, or CD8+CD57+ T cells (not recorded which) from PBMCs. This chain links TRBV7-9 with TRBJ1-4; a possible D gene is TRBD1 (5 bases). The source of this sequence is a human donor in good health. DNA of the CDR3: TGTGCCAGCAGCTGGGGTGCAGGGTCTAATGAAAAACTGTTTTTT. This codes for CASSWGAGSNEKLFF.